This TCR beta chain was documented in a study of blood T cell repertoires in COVID-19. As for the study in general: The United States, Italy and Spain supplied acute and convalescent COVID-19 samples. The analysed material was cDNA or gDNA that came from T cells, B-cell-depleted T cells, or PBMCs.

The CDR3 runs 14 residues. Per the germline V gene, CDR1 is SGHVS and CDR2 is FQNEAQ. V lost 5 bases to trimming and J lost 2 bases, with 13 bases between them. Study processing details: Estimation of nucleated cell counts relied on the amplification of reference gene primers. Clones were read by immunoSEQ multiplex PCR, and TCRdb kept only the in-frame ones, dropping some. V and J calls and clone size come straight from that table; D and trimming were deduced from the DNA. The data contain 190,000 or so clones, around 80% of them singletons. Sequenced sample: peripheral blood. The chain uses TRBV7-8 and TRBJ2-7; the D gene is possibly TRBD2 (6 bases). This receptor was obtained from an elderly woman with active or convalescent COVID-19. DNA of the CDR3: TGTGCCAGCAGCGCGGGACTTTCAACCTACGAGCAGTACTTC. It encodes CASSAGLSTYEQYF.